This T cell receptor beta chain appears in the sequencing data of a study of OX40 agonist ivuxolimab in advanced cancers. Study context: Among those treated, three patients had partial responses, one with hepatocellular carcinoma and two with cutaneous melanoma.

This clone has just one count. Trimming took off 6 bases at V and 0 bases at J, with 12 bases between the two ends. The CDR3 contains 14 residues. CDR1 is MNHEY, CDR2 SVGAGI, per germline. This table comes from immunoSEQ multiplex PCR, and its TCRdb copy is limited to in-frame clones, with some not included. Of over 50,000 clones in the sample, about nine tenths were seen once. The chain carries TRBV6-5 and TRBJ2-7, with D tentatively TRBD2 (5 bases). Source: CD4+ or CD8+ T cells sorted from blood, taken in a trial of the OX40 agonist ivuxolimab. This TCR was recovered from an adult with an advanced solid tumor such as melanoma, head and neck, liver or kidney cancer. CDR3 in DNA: TGTGCCAGCAGCCAAGCAAGCGGCTCCTACGAGCAGTACTTC. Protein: CASSQASGSYEQYF.